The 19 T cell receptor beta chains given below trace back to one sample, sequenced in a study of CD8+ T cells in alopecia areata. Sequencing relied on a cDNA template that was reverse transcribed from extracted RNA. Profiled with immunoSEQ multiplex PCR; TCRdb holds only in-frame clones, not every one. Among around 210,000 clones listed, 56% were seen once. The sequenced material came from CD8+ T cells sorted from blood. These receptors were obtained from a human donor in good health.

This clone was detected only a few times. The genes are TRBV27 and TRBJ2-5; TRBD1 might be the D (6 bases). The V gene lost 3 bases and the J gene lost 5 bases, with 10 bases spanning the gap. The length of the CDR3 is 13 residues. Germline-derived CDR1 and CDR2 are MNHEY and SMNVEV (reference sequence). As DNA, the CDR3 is TGTGCCAGCAGTTTTGGGGGCTGGGAGACCCAGTACTTC. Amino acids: CASSFGGWETQYF.

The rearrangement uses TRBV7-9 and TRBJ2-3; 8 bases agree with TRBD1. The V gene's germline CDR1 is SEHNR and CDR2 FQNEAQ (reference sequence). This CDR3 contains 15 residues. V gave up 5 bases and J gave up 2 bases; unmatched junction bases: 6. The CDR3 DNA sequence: TGTGCCAGCAGCGCAGGACAGGGTCTCACAGATACGCAGTATTTT. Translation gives CASSAGQGLTDTQYF.

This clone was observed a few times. CDR3 DNA: TGCGCCAGCAGCCCGGGGACTAGCGGGCGCCAAGAGACCCAGTACTTC. Translated: CASSPGTSGRQETQYF. This chain uses TRBV4-1 with TRBJ2-5; 12 positions match TRBD2. V lost 4 bases and J lost 1; bases outside the gene matches: 4. CDR3 length: 16 amino acids. Germline CDR1 is MGHRA and CDR2 is YSYEKL.

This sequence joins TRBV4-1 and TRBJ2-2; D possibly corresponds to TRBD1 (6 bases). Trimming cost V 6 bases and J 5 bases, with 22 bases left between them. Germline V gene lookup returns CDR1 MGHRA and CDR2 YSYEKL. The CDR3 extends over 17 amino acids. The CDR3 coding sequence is TGCGCCAGCAGTCACACCCAGCAGGGGCCAACGACCGGGGAGCTGTTTTTT. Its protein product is CASSHTQQGPTTGELFF.

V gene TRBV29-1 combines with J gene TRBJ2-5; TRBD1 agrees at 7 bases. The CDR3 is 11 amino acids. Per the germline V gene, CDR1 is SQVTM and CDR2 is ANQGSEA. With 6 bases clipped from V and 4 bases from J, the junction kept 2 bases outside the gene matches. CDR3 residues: CSVNRGETQYF. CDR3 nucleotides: TGCAGCGTGAACAGGGGAGAGACCCAGTACTTC. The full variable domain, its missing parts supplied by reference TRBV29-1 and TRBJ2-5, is SAVISQKPSRDICQRGTSLTIQCQVDSQVTMMFWYRQQPGQSLTLIATANQGSEATYESGFVIDKFPISRPNLTFSTLTVSNMSPEDSSIYLCSVNRGETQYFGPGTRLLVL.

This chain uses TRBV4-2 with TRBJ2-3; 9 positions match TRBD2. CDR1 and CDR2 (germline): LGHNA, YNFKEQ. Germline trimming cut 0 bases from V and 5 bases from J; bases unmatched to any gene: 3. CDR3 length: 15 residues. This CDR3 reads CASSQEGGGGDTQYF. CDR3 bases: TGTGCCAGCAGCCAAGAAGGCGGGGGGGGAGATACGCAGTATTTT.

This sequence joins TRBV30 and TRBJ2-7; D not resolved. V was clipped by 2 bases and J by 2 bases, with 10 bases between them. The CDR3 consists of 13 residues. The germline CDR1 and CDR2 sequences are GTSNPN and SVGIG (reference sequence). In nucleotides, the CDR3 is TGTGCCTGGAGTAGTGCAGATACCTACGAGCAGTACTTC. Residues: CAWSSADTYEQYF.

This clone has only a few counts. Here the CDR3 reads CASSLNPPGIQYF. In DNA form, the CDR3 reads TGTGCCAGCAGTTTAAATCCGCCCGGCATTCAGTACTTC. The V call is TRBV27, the J call TRBJ2-4; D call uncertain. The CDR3 runs to 13 residues. Germline values: CDR1 MNHEY, CDR2 SMNVEV (reference sequence). V was pared by 2 bases and J by 9 bases, with 11 bases between.

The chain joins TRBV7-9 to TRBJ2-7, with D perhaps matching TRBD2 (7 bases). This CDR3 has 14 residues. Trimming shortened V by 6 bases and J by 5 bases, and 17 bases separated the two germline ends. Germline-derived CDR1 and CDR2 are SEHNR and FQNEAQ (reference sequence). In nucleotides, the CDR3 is TGTGCCAGCAGTCTCTCGGGGGGCACCCACGAGCAGTACTTC. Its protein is CASSLSGGTHEQYF.

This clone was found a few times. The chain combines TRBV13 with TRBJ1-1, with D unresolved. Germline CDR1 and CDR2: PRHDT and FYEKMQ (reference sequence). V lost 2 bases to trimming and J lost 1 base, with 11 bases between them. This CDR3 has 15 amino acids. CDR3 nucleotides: TGTGCCAGCAGCTTAACCCCCGAAGCGAACACTGAAGCTTTCTTT. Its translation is CASSLTPEANTEAFF.

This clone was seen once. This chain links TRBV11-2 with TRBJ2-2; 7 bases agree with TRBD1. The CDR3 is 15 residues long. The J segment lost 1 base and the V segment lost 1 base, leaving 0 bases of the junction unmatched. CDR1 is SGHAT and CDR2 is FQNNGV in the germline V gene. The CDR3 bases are TGTGCCAGCAGCTTAGGACAGGGGAACACCGGGGAGCTGTTTTTT. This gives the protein CASSLGQGNTGELFF.

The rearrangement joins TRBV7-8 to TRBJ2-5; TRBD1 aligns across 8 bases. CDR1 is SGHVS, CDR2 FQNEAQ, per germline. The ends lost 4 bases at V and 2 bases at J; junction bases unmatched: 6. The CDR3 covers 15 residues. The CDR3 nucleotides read TGTGCCAGCAGCTCAGGCAGGGGGCCTCAAGAGACCCAGTACTTC. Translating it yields CASSSGRGPQETQYF.

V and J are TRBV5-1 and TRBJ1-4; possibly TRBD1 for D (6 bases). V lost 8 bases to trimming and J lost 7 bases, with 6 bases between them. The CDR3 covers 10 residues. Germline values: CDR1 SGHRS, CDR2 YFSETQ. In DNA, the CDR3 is TGCGCCAGAGGGGGTGAAAAACTGTTTTTT. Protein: CARGGEKLFF.

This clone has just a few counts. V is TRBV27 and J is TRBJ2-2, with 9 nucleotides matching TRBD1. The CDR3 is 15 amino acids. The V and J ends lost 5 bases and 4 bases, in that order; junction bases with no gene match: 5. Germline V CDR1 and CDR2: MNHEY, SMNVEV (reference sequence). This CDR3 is CASSGQGYATGELFF. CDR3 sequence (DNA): TGTGCCAGCAGTGGACAGGGGTACGCCACCGGGGAGCTGTTTTTT.

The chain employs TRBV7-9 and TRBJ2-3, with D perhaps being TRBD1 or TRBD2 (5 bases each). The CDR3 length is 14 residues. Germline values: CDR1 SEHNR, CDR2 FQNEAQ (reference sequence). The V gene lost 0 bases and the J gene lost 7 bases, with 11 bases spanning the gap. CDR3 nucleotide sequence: TGTGCCAGCAGCTTAGCGGGACCTTCGAATACGCAGTATTTT. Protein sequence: CASSLAGPSNTQYF.

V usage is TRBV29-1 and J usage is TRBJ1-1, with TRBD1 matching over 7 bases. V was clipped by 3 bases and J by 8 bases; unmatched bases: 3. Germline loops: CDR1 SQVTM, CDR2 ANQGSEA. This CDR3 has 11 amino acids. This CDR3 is CSVEGDSEAFF. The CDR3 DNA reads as TGCAGCGTTGAGGGGGACAGCGAAGCTTTCTTT.

The CDR3 loop reads CATGGNQPQHF. CDR3 DNA sequence: TGTGCCACGGGTGGGAATCAGCCCCAGCATTTT. V usage is TRBV10-3 and J usage is TRBJ1-5; D gene unclear. Germline V gene sequence: CDR1 ENHRY, CDR2 SYGVKD. This CDR3 comprises 11 residues. Trimming left V 10 bases short and J 4 bases short, with 8 bases between.

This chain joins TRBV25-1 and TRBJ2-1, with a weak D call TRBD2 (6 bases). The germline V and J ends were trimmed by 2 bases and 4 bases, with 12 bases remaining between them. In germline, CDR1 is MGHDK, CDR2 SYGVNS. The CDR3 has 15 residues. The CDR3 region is CASSEIGGAYNEQFF. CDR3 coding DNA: TGTGCCAGCAGTGAAATAGGCGGGGCATACAATGAGCAGTTCTTC. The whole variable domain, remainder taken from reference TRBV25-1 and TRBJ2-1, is EADIYQTPRYLVIGTGKKITLECSQTMGHDKMYWYQQDPGMELHLIHYSYGVNSTEKGDLSSESTVSRIRTEHFPLTLESARPSHTSQYLCASSEIGGAYNEQFFGPGTRLTVL.

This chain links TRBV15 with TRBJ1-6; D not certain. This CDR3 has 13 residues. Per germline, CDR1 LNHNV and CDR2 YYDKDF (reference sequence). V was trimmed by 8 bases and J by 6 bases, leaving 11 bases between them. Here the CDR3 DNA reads TGTGCCACCGGGCAGGTCGGTAATTCACCCCTCCACTTT. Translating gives CATGQVGNSPLHF.